This is a list of T cell receptor beta chains from one sample in a study of CD8 T cells in ankylosing spondylitis. TCRdb itself ran the 5' RACE reads through MiXCR, one entry per CDR3 protein. The sample shows just under 350,000 distinct CDR3 sequences, roughly 15% of them seen only once. Sequencing was carried out using blood, either unsorted or a sorted T cell fraction (not recorded which). All receptors come from a male donor with ankylosing spondylitis or in good health (not recorded which). The CDR3 runs from the conserved cysteine through the conserved F or W. A D gene is named only where the DNA matches it firmly. For some rows the clone size is stated as once, few or many, or as a class when expanded; others skip it.

v_call,clone_size,d_call,j_call,cdr3_aa,cdr3_nt
TRBV5-1,-,TRBD1,TRBJ2-6,CASSFRTGTSGANVLTF,TGCGCCAGCAGCTTTCGGACAGGTACCTCTGGGGCCAACGTCCTGACTTTC
TRBV2,many,TRBD2,TRBJ2-1,CASTLLAGAGNEQFF,TGTGCCAGCACCCTACTAGCGGGAGCGGGTAATGAGCAGTTCTTC
TRBV4-1,few,-,TRBJ2-7,CASSLYARDQYSYEQYF,TGCGCCAGCAGCCTATACGCACGGGACCAATACTCGTACGAGCAGTACTTC
TRBV5-1,few,-,TRBJ2-2,CASSQLDPSGELFF,TGCGCCAGCAGCCAACTAGATCCATCCGGGGAGCTGTTTTTT
TRBV10-2,many,-,TRBJ2-4,CASSATENIQYF,TGCGCCAGCAGTGCGACAGAAAACATTCAGTACTTC
TRBV11-2,-,-,TRBJ2-5,CASSPRVRDSGLQETQYF,TGTGCCAGCAGTCCAAGAGTACGGGACTCGGGGCTTCAAGAGACCCAGTACTTC
TRBV12-3/TRBV12-4,-,TRBD1,TRBJ2-7,CASRRQGQGEQYF,TGTGCCAGCAGGCGACAGGGTCAGGGCGAGCAGTACTTC
TRBV10-3,few,-,TRBJ2-3,CAISESSSTDTQYF,TGTGCCATCAGTGAATCTAGCAGCACAGATACGCAGTATTTT
TRBV20-1,few,TRBD2,TRBJ2-7,CSARVGSGRADEQYF,TGCAGTGCTAGAGTTGGTAGCGGGAGGGCCGACGAGCAGTACTTC
TRBV10-3,few,-,TRBJ2-3,CAISESYLATDTQYF,TGTGCCATCAGTGAGTCATATCTTGCCACAGATACGCAGTATTTT
TRBV12-3/TRBV12-4,many,TRBD2,TRBJ2-1,CASTTSGSSYNEQFF,TGTGCCAGCACCACTAGCGGGAGTTCCTACAATGAGCAGTTCTTC
TRBV9,few,-,TRBJ2-5,CASSADPFGETQYF,TGTGCCAGCAGCGCCGACCCCTTCGGCGAGACCCAGTACTTC
TRBV7-9,-,-,TRBJ2-7,CASSAGSYEGEQYF,TGTGCCAGCAGCGCCGGGTCCTACGAGGGGGAGCAGTACTTC
TRBV6-2/TRBV6-3,-,TRBD1,TRBJ2-7,CASSWDRVTVEQYF,TGTGCCAGCAGTTGGGACAGGGTAACGGTAGAGCAGTACTTC
TRBV19,few,-,TRBJ2-2,CAIKRQAANTGELFF,TGTGCCATCAAGCGACAGGCCGCGAACACCGGGGAGCTGTTTTTT
TRBV5-1,few,-,TRBJ2-3,CASSLQGFTDTQYF,TGCGCCAGCAGCTTACAGGGTTTCACAGATACGCAGTATTTT
TRBV5-6,few,TRBD2,TRBJ2-2,CASSLGTRSGELFF,TGTGCCAGCAGCTTGGGGACTAGATCCGGGGAGCTGTTTTTT
TRBV3-1,-,-,TRBJ2-7,CASSQAWGAYEQYF,TGTGCCAGCAGCCAAGCTTGGGGCGCCTACGAGCAGTACTTC
TRBV28,-,TRBD1,TRBJ2-1,CASSSPGTGYLNEQFF,TGTGCCAGCAGTTCACCCGGGACAGGATACCTCAATGAGCAGTTCTTC
TRBV10-3,many,-,TRBJ2-3,CAIRPTRVNTDTQYF,TGTGCCATCAGACCAACGAGAGTCAACACAGATACGCAGTATTTT
TRBV5-1,few,TRBD2,TRBJ2-7,CASSFLAGSSYEQYF,TGCGCCAGCAGCTTCCTAGCGGGGAGCTCCTACGAGCAGTACTTC
TRBV5-1,many,TRBD1,TRBJ1-5,CASSLESGGDQPQHF,TGCGCCAGCAGCTTGGAGTCAGGGGGCGATCAGCCCCAGCATTTT
TRBV12-3/TRBV12-4,few,TRBD2,TRBJ2-7,CASSPSGRANYEQYF,TGTGCCAGCAGTCCTAGCGGGAGGGCCAACTACGAGCAGTACTTC
TRBV20-1,few,TRBD2,TRBJ2-1,CSASLPGTSGRPFVDEQFF,TGCAGTGCTAGTTTGCCCGGGACTAGCGGGAGGCCCTTTGTGGATGAGCAGTTCTTC
TRBV24-1,-,-,TRBJ2-5,CATSDAGGVGETQYF,TGTGCCACCAGTGATGCTGGGGGAGTGGGTGAGACCCAGTACTTC
TRBV7-2,few,-,TRBJ2-7,CASSLQDPYEQYF,TGTGCCAGCAGCTTACAGGATCCCTACGAGCAGTACTTC
TRBV20-1,-,-,TRBJ1-1,CSAREGGTTEAFF,TGCAGTGCTAGAGAAGGAGGGACCACTGAAGCTTTCTTT
TRBV5-1,-,TRBD1,TRBJ2-5,CASSLETGGQETQYF,TGCGCCAGCAGCTTGGAGACAGGGGGCCAAGAGACCCAGTACTTC
TRBV5-1,-,-,TRBJ1-1,CASSHGQSNTEAFF,TGCGCCAGCAGCCACGGACAGTCGAACACTGAAGCTTTCTTT
TRBV23-1,-,-,TRBJ2-5,CASSQLTGLRETQYF,TGCGCCAGCAGTCAATTAACAGGCTTGAGAGAGACCCAGTACTTC
TRBV25-1,-,-,TRBJ1-2,CASSESGGTGTSGYTF,TGTGCCAGCAGTGAATCTGGCGGGACCGGGACAAGCGGCTACACCTTC
TRBV12-3/TRBV12-4,few,TRBD1,TRBJ1-3,CASSRSGGANGNTIYF,TGTGCCAGCAGTAGATCAGGGGGCGCGAATGGAAACACCATATATTTT
TRBV11-2,few,TRBD2,TRBJ2-7,CASSLASGLAGYEQYF,TGTGCCAGCAGCTTAGCCTCCGGCCTAGCGGGTTACGAGCAGTACTTC
TRBV5-1,few,-,TRBJ1-1,CASSLLGGDMNTEAFF,TGCGCCAGCAGTTTGTTAGGGGGAGATATGAACACTGAAGCTTTCTTT
TRBV18,-,TRBD1,TRBJ2-7,CASSFGQGKLYEQYF,TGTGCCAGCTCCTTCGGACAGGGGAAACTGTACGAGCAGTACTTC
TRBV19,few,-,TRBJ2-5,CASSIVGSQETQYF,TGTGCCAGTAGTATTGTCGGGAGTCAAGAGACCCAGTACTTC
TRBV5-1,-,TRBD2,TRBJ2-7,CASSLDLAGGSEQYF,TGCGCCAGCAGCTTGGACTTAGCGGGGGGGAGCGAGCAGTACTTC
TRBV30,-,-,TRBJ2-4,CAWSAPPGVVNIQYF,TGTGCCTGGAGTGCTCCTCCCGGAGTGGTTAACATTCAGTACTTC
TRBV5-1,-,-,TRBJ2-1,CASSLVRSLDEQFF,TGCGCCAGCAGCTTGGTTCGGTCTTTGGATGAGCAGTTCTTC
TRBV9,-,-,TRBJ2-7,CASSVAPLSSYEQYF,TGTGCCAGCAGCGTAGCTCCCCTGTCCTCCTACGAGCAGTACTTC
TRBV5-1,few,-,TRBJ1-4,CASSKTVLNEKLFF,TGCGCCAGCAGCAAGACAGTGCTGAATGAGAAACTGTTTTTT
TRBV7-2,few,-,TRBJ2-1,CASSSQGGTQYNEQFF,TGTGCCAGCAGCTCCCAGGGGGGGACTCAGTACAATGAGCAGTTCTTC
TRBV6-4,-,-,TRBJ2-7,CASSEFGAPSYEQYF,TGTGCCAGCAGTGAATTTGGGGCACCATCCTACGAGCAGTACTTC
TRBV12-5,-,TRBD1,TRBJ2-7,CASGQGQGNPYEQYF,TGTGCTAGTGGCCAGGGACAGGGGAATCCCTACGAGCAGTACTTC
TRBV12-3/TRBV12-4,-,-,TRBJ1-5,CASTFGRGGNQPQHF,TGTGCCAGCACTTTCGGGAGGGGGGGCAATCAGCCCCAGCATTTT
TRBV12-3/TRBV12-4,once,-,TRBJ2-5,CASSLSQVAGTQYF,TGTGCCAGCAGTTTGAGTCAGGTGGCGGGGACCCAGTACTTC
TRBV4-1,-,-,TRBJ1-3,CASSQGRFISGNTIYF,TGCGCCAGCAGCCAAGGAAGGTTTATCTCTGGAAACACCATATATTTT
TRBV6-1,-,-,TRBJ1-5,CASSEGPKEPQHF,TGTGCCAGCAGTGAAGGCCCCAAGGAGCCCCAGCATTTT